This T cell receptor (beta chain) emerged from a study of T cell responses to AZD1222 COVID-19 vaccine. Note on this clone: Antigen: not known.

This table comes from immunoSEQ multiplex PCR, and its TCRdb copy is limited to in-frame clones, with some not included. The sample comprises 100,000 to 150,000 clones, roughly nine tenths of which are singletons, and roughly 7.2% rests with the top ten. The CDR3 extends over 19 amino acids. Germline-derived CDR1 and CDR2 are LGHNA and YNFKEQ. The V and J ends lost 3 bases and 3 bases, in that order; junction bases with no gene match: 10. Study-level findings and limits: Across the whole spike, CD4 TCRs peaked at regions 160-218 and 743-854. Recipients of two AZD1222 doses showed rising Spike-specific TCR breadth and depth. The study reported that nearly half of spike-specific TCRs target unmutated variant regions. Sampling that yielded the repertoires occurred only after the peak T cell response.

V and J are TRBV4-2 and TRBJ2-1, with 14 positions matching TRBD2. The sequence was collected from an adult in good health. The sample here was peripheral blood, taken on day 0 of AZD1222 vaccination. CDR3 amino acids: CASSQEPGTSGGFYNEQFF. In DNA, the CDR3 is TGTGCCAGCAGCCAGGAGCCCGGGACTAGCGGGGGTTTCTACAATGAGCAGTTCTTC.